These T cell receptor beta chains were read from a single sample in a study of cytomegalovirus exposure and HLA in healthy donors. The table came from immunoSEQ multiplex PCR; TCRdb's copy has only in-frame clones and leaves some out. The repertoire has 110,000 or so clones, around 85% of them found once; the top ten carry under 2.5%. Material for sequencing was PBMCs. The origin of the receptors is a woman between 25 and 40 years old in good health and CMV-seronegative. The CDR3 runs from the conserved cysteine through the conserved F or W. D genes are given only for firm matches. A row's size may be missing; if present it is once, few, many or a size class.

>-|TRBJ1-6|TRBV9|-
TGTGCCAGCAGCGTAGGGTGGGGCAGCTATAATTCACCCCTCCACTTT
CASSVGWGSYNSPLHF
>-|TRBJ1-4|TRBV7-8|TRBD1
TGTGCCAGCAGCTTTGGCCGGGACAGTAATGAAAAACTGTTTTTT
CASSFGRDSNEKLFF
>-|TRBJ2-2|TRBV7-6|TRBD1
TGTGCCAGCAGCGCAACAGGGGGCGTTCCCACCGGGGAGCTGTTTTTT
CASSATGGVPTGELFF
>-|TRBJ2-2|TRBV27|-
TGTGCCAGCAGTTTATATACCCTGACAACTGCACCCCACACCGGGGAGCTGTTTTTT
CASSLYTLTTAPHTGELFF
>-|TRBJ2-3|TRBV5-6|TRBD2
TGTGCCAGCAGTTTGGGACTAGCCGGCGCCCGTACGCAGTATTTT
CASSLGLAGARTQYF
>few|TRBJ1-2|TRBV6-1|-
TGTGCCAGCAGCCCCGAAACAGGTTTTTCCTATGGCTACACCTTC
CASSPETGFSYGYTF
>-|TRBJ2-6|TRBV2|-
TGTGCCAGCAGCGAGACTGGGGCCAACGTCCTGACTTTC
CASSETGANVLTF
>-|TRBJ2-3|TRBV27|TRBD1
TGTGCCAGCAGTTTACTGGGACAGGGGTTTTTTTCTAGCACAGATACGCAGTATTTT
CASSLLGQGFFSSTDTQYF
>-|TRBJ2-4|TRBV11-2|TRBD1
TGTGCCAGCAGCTCGGTGCAGGGGGCTACAAACATTCAGTACTTC
CASSSVQGATNIQYF
>once|TRBJ1-2|TRBV19|TRBD1
TGTGCCAGTAGTATATCTGGGACAGGCCTCGGGGTCTATGGCTACACCTTC
CASSISGTGLGVYGYTF
>-|TRBJ1-1|TRBV11-2|-
TGTGCCAGCAGCGGGCAGAGGAACACTGAAGCTTTCTTT
CASSGQRNTEAFF
>-|TRBJ2-1|TRBV15|-
TGTGCCACCAGCACGGGGGACTACAATGAGCAGTTCTTC
CATSTGDYNEQFF
>-|TRBJ1-5|TRBV7-8|TRBD1
TGTGCCAGCAGCCGCGCAAGCAGGGGGCATCAGCCCCAGCATTTT
CASSRASRGHQPQHF
>-|TRBJ2-1|TRBV4-1|TRBD2
TGCGCCAGCAGCCAAGATCCTAGCGGGGGGTCAAATGAGCAGTTCTTC
CASSQDPSGGSNEQFF
>-|TRBJ2-1|TRBV5-1|TRBD1
TGCGCCAGCAGCTTGGCCGGGACAGGGGGCAAGGGTGAGCAGTTCTTC
CASSLAGTGGKGEQFF
>-|TRBJ2-2|TRBV2|TRBD1
TGTGCCAGCAGTGAAGTCAGGGGGTCGGCCGGGGAGCTGTTTTTT
CASSEVRGSAGELFF
>once|TRBJ2-1|TRBV6-6|TRBD1
TGTGCCAGCAGTTATGGACAGGGGACTGAGCAGTTCTTC
CASSYGQGTEQFF
>-|TRBJ2-5|TRBV5-4|-
TGTGCCAGCAGCTTCGAAGAGACCCAGTACTTC
CASSFEETQYF
>-|TRBJ1-6|TRBV5-1|TRBD1
TGCGCCAGCAGCTTGGAGTCGCCGGGACAGGGGAATTCACCCCTCCACTTT
CASSLESPGQGNSPLHF
>-|TRBJ2-7|TRBV29-1|-
TGCAGCGTTGAATCAACACCATCCGAGCAGTACTTC
CSVESTPSEQYF
>-|TRBJ1-2|TRBV7-2|-
TGTGCCAGCAGCGCAGAACAGGGATTGGACTATGGCTACACCTTC
CASSAEQGLDYGYTF
>-|TRBJ2-3|TRBV11-2|TRBD2
TGTGCCAGCAGCTTACGGCTAGCGGGGGGGACTAGCACAGATACGCAGTATTTT
CASSLRLAGGTSTDTQYF
>-|TRBJ1-3|TRBV15|-
TGTGCCACCAGCAGGGTGGGCGGAAACACCATATATTTT
CATSRVGGNTIYF
>-|TRBJ2-5|TRBV6-8|-
TGTGCCAGCCCTAGGGGGCGGGGTTGGGAGACCCAGTACTTC
CASPRGRGWETQYF
>-|TRBJ2-7|TRBV27|-
TGTGCCAGTCGCAGGGGCTGGGAGCAGTACTTC
CASRRGWEQYF
>-|TRBJ2-3|TRBV29-1|TRBD2
TGCAGCTGGGTCGGGGGGGCCCGCACAGATACGCAGTATTTT
CSWVGGARTDTQYF
>-|TRBJ2-3|TRBV28|-
TGTGCCAGCAGTTCAGGGGGCACAGATACGCAGTATTTT
CASSSGGTDTQYF
>-|TRBJ1-5|TRBV7-2|-
TGTGCCAGCAGCTCGACGGGTTCCGAGAATCAGCCCCAGCATTTT
CASSSTGSENQPQHF
>-|TRBJ1-5|TRBV7-2|-
TGTGCCAGCAGCTTGGTGGGGGGGGCTAATCAGCCCCAGCATTTT
CASSLVGGANQPQHF
>-|TRBJ2-7|TRBV7-2|-
TGTGCCAGCAGCTTAGCGCACACAGGGATCTTCTACGAGCAGTACTTC
CASSLAHTGIFYEQYF
>-|TRBJ1-5|TRBV27|-
TGTGCCAGCAGTTTATCCTCCGGTAGCAATCAGCCCCAGCATTTT
CASSLSSGSNQPQHF
>-|TRBJ1-1|TRBV7-9|-
TGTGCCAGCAGCTTAAGACAGGACATGAACACTGAAGCTTTCTTT
CASSLRQDMNTEAFF
>-|TRBJ2-5|TRBV6-1|TRBD1
TGTGCCAGCAGTGGATGGACAGGGGAAGCGACCCAGTACTTC
CASSGWTGEATQYF
>-|TRBJ1-4|TRBV25-1|TRBD1
TGTGCCAGCAGTGAGAGTAGGACAGGGGGTTATGAAAAACTGTTTTTT
CASSESRTGGYEKLFF
>-|TRBJ2-4|TRBV7-2|-
TGTGCCAGCAGCTTGGGCGGGGGCGGCAAAAACATTCAGTACTTC
CASSLGGGGKNIQYF
>-|TRBJ1-5|TRBV28|-
TGTGCCAGCAGCGCCGGGCTACGGGGTGGGAAACCCCAGCATTTT
CASSAGLRGGKPQHF
>-|TRBJ2-7|TRBV11-2|TRBD2
TGTGCCAGCAGCGATCAGGCGGGGGGGCCGAACGAGCAGTACTTC
CASSDQAGGPNEQYF
>-|TRBJ1-2|TRBV5-1|-
TGCGCCAGCAGCGGTGAACAGGGTTCAGCTGGCTACACCTTC
CASSGEQGSAGYTF
>-|TRBJ1-1|TRBV27|-
TGTGCCAGCAGTACCTTGACACCGAACACTGAAGCTTTCTTT
CASSTLTPNTEAFF
>-|TRBJ2-5|TRBV20-1|-
TGCAGTGCTACTCCCCAAGAGACCCAGTACTTC
CSATPQETQYF
>-|TRBJ2-7|TRBV18|-
TGTGCCAGCTCACCCTACAGCACCTACGAGCAGTACTTC
CASSPYSTYEQYF
>-|TRBJ2-1|TRBV27|-
TGTGCCAGTTCTGGGCTGTCCTACAATGAGCAGTTCTTC
CASSGLSYNEQFF
>-|TRBJ1-2|TRBV30|-
TGTGCCTGGAGTATTGGGGGGGAAGGCTACACCTTC
CAWSIGGEGYTF
>-|TRBJ2-3|TRBV9|TRBD2
TGTGCCAGCAATCGAGATAGCGGGGGTGGCGATACGCAGTATTTT
CASNRDSGGGDTQYF
>once|TRBJ2-1|TRBV10-2|TRBD2
TGCGCCAGCAGTGAGATCGGACTAGGAAACAATGAGCAGTTCTTC
CASSEIGLGNNEQFF
>-|TRBJ2-7|TRBV6-5|-
TGTGCCAGCAGCTACGCGTCTGGTTCCTCCTACGAGCAGTACTTC
CASSYASGSSYEQYF
>-|TRBJ2-1|TRBV10-3|TRBD2
TGTGCCATCAGTGAGTTTTCGCGGGAGCTAGTGGGGAATGAGCAGTTCTTC
CAISEFSRELVGNEQFF
>few|TRBJ2-3|TRBV6-4|-
TGTGCCAGCAGTGATGGGGGGGGGCCAGATACGCAGTATTTT
CASSDGGGPDTQYF
>-|TRBJ1-3|TRBV5-6|-
TGTGCCAGCAGCAGTGAGGTGTCAGGGAATCTTAACACCATATATTTT
CASSSEVSGNLNTIYF